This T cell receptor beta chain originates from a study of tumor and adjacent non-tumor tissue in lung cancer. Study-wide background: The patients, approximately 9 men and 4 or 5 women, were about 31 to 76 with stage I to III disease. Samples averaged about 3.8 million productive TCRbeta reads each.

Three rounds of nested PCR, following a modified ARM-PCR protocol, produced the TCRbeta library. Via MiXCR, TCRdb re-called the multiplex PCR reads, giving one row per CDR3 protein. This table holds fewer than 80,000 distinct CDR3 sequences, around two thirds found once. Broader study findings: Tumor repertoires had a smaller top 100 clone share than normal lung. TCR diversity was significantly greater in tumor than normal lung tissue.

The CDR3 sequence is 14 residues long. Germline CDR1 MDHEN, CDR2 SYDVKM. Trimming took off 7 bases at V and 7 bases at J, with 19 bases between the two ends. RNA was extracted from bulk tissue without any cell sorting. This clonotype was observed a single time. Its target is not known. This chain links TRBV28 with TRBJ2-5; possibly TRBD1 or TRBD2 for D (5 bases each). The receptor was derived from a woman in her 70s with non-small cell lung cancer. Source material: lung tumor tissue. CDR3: CASTLIREQGTQYF. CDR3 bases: TGTGCCAGCACTCTCATTAGGGAGCAGGGGACCCAGTACTTC.